The next 14 T cell receptor beta chains were all read from a single sample in a study of OX40 agonist ivuxolimab in advanced cancers. Data came from immunoSEQ multiplex PCR; TCRdb stores just in-frame clones and leaves some out. The sample records about 27,000 clones, about 83% being singletons. Sequenced here: CD4+ or CD8+ T cells sorted from blood, sampled in a trial of the OX40 agonist ivuxolimab. The receptors come from an adult with an advanced solid tumor such as melanoma, head and neck, liver or kidney cancer.

The chain employs TRBV7-9 and TRBJ1-1; maybe TRBD1 (5 bases). V was pared by 1 base and J by 0 bases, with 6 bases between. CDR1 is SEHNR, CDR2 FQNEAQ, per germline (reference sequence). CDR3 length: 14 residues. CDR3 nucleotide sequence: TGTGCCAGCAGCTTAGGACAGATGAACACTGAAGCTTTCTTT. Its protein is CASSLGQMNTEAFF.

The V and J genes are TRBV6-1 and TRBJ2-1; D is tentatively TRBD1 or TRBD2 (6 bases each). The germline V and J ends were trimmed by 2 bases and 5 bases, with 10 bases remaining between them. Germline V lookup: CDR1 MNHNS, CDR2 SASEGT. This CDR3 contains 14 residues. The chain's CDR3 is CASSERGVDNEQFF. CDR3 DNA sequence: TGTGCCAGCAGTGAAAGGGGGGTTGACAATGAGCAGTTCTTC.

The CDR3 coding sequence is TGTGCCAGCAGCCATCCTCTGTGGGAGAGCTCCTATAATTCACCCCTCCACTTT. This sequence encodes CASSHPLWESSYNSPLHF. This chain links TRBV7-2 with TRBJ1-6; no clear D gene. The CDR3 is 18 amino acids. CDR1 is SGHTA and CDR2 is FQGNSA in the germline V gene. V lost 5 bases and J 0 bases, leaving 17 bases between the germline ends.

This clone was seen just once. This chain joins TRBV11-2 and TRBJ1-5; 8 bases align to TRBD1. Germline-derived CDR1 and CDR2 are SGHAT and FQNNGV. The trim removed 1 base at V and 5 bases at J, leaving 1 base unmatched. CDR3 length: 14 residues. The CDR3 DNA is TGTGCCAGCAGCTTAGCAGGGGGCTATCAGCCCCAGCATTTT. Its translation: CASSLAGGYQPQHF. Complete variable domain (other parts from reference TRBV11-2 and TRBJ1-5): EAGVAQSPRYKIIEKRQSVAFWCNPISGHATLYWYQQILGQGPKLLIQFQNNGVVDDSQLPKDRFSAERLKGVDSTLKIQPAKLEDSAVYLCASSLAGGYQPQHFGDGTRLSIL.

The chain couples TRBV7-9 to TRBJ2-3; 12 nucleotides align to TRBD2. The J segment lost 4 bases and the V segment lost 4 bases, leaving 3 bases of the junction unmatched. CDR3 length: 15 residues. Germline V lookup: CDR1 SEHNR, CDR2 FQNEAQ (reference sequence). The CDR3 sequence is CASSSSGGVADTQYF. CDR3 DNA sequence: TGTGCCAGCAGCTCTAGCGGGGGGGTTGCAGATACGCAGTATTTT.

The chain uses TRBV5-5 and TRBJ2-5; D call uncertain. With 0 bases removed from V and 5 bases from J, the gap between germline ends came to 2 bases. The CDR3 runs 11 residues. The germline V gene has CDR1 SGHKS and CDR2 YYEKEE (reference sequence). The CDR3: CASSLVETQYF. The CDR3 bases are TGTGCCAGCAGCTTGGTTGAGACCCAGTACTTC. The full variable domain, in which reference TRBV5-5 and TRBJ2-5 provide the parts outside the CDR3, is DAGVTQSPTHLIKTRGQQVTLRCSPISGHKSVSWYQQVLGQGPQFIFQYYEKEERGRGNFPDRFSARQFPNYSSELNVNALLLGDSALYLCASSLVETQYFGPGTRLLVL.

V gene TRBV27 combines with J gene TRBJ2-7; D is uncertain. Trimming took off 3 bases at V and 1 base at J, with 7 bases between the two ends. The germline CDR1 and CDR2 sequences are MNHEY and SMNVEV (reference sequence). The CDR3 spans 13 residues. CDR3 in DNA: TGTGCCAGCAGTTTGTACGGTTCCTACGAGCAGTACTTC. It specifies CASSLYGSYEQYF.

V gene TRBV11-2 combines with J gene TRBJ1-1; D unclear. Looked up from germline, CDR1 is SGHAT and CDR2 is FQNNGV. Trimming shortened V by 1 base and J by 3 bases, and 15 bases separated the two germline ends. The CDR3 extends over 16 amino acids. The CDR3 nucleotides are TGTGCCAGCAGCTTAGTTGGTTACGGTAGCGACACTGAAGCTTTCTTT. It encodes CASSLVGYGSDTEAFF.

This chain uses TRBV29-1 with TRBJ2-1; D is tentatively TRBD1 or TRBD2 (5 bases each). The V gene's germline CDR1 is SQVTM and CDR2 ANQGSEA. With 4 bases removed from V and 1 base from J, the gap between germline ends came to 17 bases. There are 16 residues in the CDR3. CDR3 in amino acids: CSVVGVPGLSYNEQFF. DNA of the CDR3: TGCAGCGTTGTGGGGGTACCGGGGTTATCCTACAATGAGCAGTTCTTC.

V gene TRBV5-1 combines with J gene TRBJ2-3; D not resolved. This CDR3 has 14 amino acids. Deletions cut 3 bases from V and 3 bases from J, with 11 bases between. Germline values: CDR1 SGHRS, CDR2 YFSETQ. CDR3 in amino acids: CASSWELSTDTQYF. The CDR3 DNA reads TGCGCCAGCAGCTGGGAACTTTCGACAGATACGCAGTATTTT.

The J gene is TRBJ2-1, the V gene TRBV7-6, with D perhaps TRBD1 (6 bases). The CDR3 spans 12 residues. Germline V gene sequence: CDR1 SGHVS, CDR2 FNYEAQ. V lost 1 base and J 9 bases, leaving 7 bases between the germline ends. The CDR3 DNA is TGTGCCAGCAGCTTAGAGGGGGTTGAGCAGTTCTTC. Its translation: CASSLEGVEQFF. The variable domain in full, with the rest retrieved from reference TRBV7-6 and TRBJ2-1, is GAGVSQSPRYKVTKRGQDVALRCDPISGHVSLYWYRQALGQGPEFLTYFNYEAQQDKSGLPNDRFSAERPEGSISTLTIQRTEQRDSAMYRCASSLEGVEQFFGPGTRLTVL.

This clone came up once. The chain employs TRBV19 and TRBJ2-1, with D maybe TRBD2 (6 bases). The CDR3 runs 15 residues. The germline gives CDR1 LNHDA, CDR2 SQIVND (reference sequence). Trimming left V 3 bases short and J 1 base short, with 10 bases between. DNA for the CDR3: TGTGCCAGTAGTATTAGGGAGGCGTCCTACAATGAGCAGTTCTTC. Protein sequence: CASSIREASYNEQFF.

The chain links TRBV4-1 to TRBJ2-1, with D perhaps matching TRBD1 (6 bases). The V end lost 4 bases, the J end lost 2 bases, and 6 bases lay between the germline ends. The CDR3 contains 13 residues. Germline-derived CDR1 and CDR2 are MGHRA and YSYEKL. The CDR3 spells CASSRQAYNEQFF. The CDR3, as DNA: TGCGCCAGCAGCCGACAGGCCTACAATGAGCAGTTCTTC.

The chain is built from TRBV15 and TRBJ2-7; TRBD2 is a possible D gene (6 bases). Germline V lookup: CDR1 LNHNV, CDR2 YYDKDF (reference sequence). Trimming shortened V by 0 bases and J by 0 bases, and 15 bases separated the two germline ends. The CDR3 extends over 17 amino acids. CDR3 in amino acids: CATSRDVASVDSYEQYF. The CDR3 bases are TGTGCCACCAGCAGAGATGTCGCTAGCGTTGACTCCTACGAGCAGTACTTC.